The entry below describes one TCR beta chain. Its antigen is still unknown. This sample stems from a study of CD8+ T cells in alopecia areata. The wider study: Tofacitinib administration to treated patients was oral, at 5 to 10 mg twice daily.

Study outcomes and limitations: Lesional scalp exceeded normal scalp in clonality, especially in alopecia totalis/universalis.

PBMCs, the starting material, were the source of sorted CD4+ and CD8+ T cells. Investigators isolated RNA and reverse transcribed it into cDNA to act as the sequencing template. Assay: immunoSEQ multiplex PCR; the TCRdb copy retains only in-frame clones and omits some. The sample consists of 150,000 to 200,000 clones, roughly 65% of them appearing once. The CDR3 is made up of 12 amino acids. The V gene's germline CDR1 is SQVTM and CDR2 ANQGSEA. Trimming took off 4 bases at V and 5 bases at J, with 12 bases between the two ends. The TCR sequence derives from a human donor with alopecia areata. Here the sequenced sample was CD4+ T cells sorted from blood, taken at week 0. The chain carries TRBV29-1 and TRBJ2-7; either TRBD1 or TRBD2 may fit D (6 bases each). The CDR3 reads CSVVRGVDEQYF. CDR3 bases: TGCAGCGTTGTAAGGGGGGTAGACGAGCAGTACTTC.